The 23 T cell receptor beta chains below were found in one sample sequenced in a study of beta chain features in type 1 diabetes. Overall study results and limits: Shortening of TCRB CDR3s, moderate but significant, appeared in all four CD4+ subsets of Type 1 diabetes patients.

The antigens of these receptors remain unknown. The isolated RNA, all of it, was reverse transcribed, so expressed TCRB transcripts were what got sequenced. TCRdb's table, derived via immunoSEQ multiplex PCR, lists solely in-frame clones and lacks some. Altogether about 240,000 clones are present, 14% being singletons, with the ten largest covering roughly 0.019%. Sequenced sample: naive CD4+ T cells from blood. These receptors came from a man aged 25-40 years with type 1 diabetes.

This clone was seen a handful of times. V usage is TRBV5-1 and J usage is TRBJ2-3; 7 bases match TRBD2. Losses at the gene ends were 0 bases for V and 6 bases for J; bases not matched to a gene: 10. This CDR3 contains 16 residues. The germline CDR1 and CDR2 sequences are SGHRS and YFSETQ. CDR3 amino acids: CASSLAGGGPEDTQYF. The CDR3 DNA reads TGCGCCAGCAGCTTGGCTGGCGGGGGTCCGGAGGATACGCAGTATTTT. Full variable domain (missing parts from reference TRBV5-1 and TRBJ2-3): KAGVTQTPRYLIKTRGQQVTLSCSPISGHRSVSWYQQTPGQGLQFLFEYFSETQRNKGNFPGRFSGRQFSNSRSEMNVSTLELGDSALYLCASSLAGGGPEDTQYFGPGTRLTVL.

This clone appeared a few times. The gene calls are TRBV6-5 and TRBJ2-3; the match to TRBD2 covers 12 bases. Per germline, CDR1 MNHEY and CDR2 SVGAGI. This CDR3 spans 15 amino acids. Trimming took 6 bases from V and 4 from J; bases not matched to a gene: 5. This chain's CDR3 is CASSRLAGESDTQYF. For the CDR3, the DNA is TGTGCCAGCAGCCGACTAGCGGGAGAGTCAGATACGCAGTATTTT.

The sample holds a few counts of this clone. CDR3 region: CASSEEALGSGEQFF. The CDR3 coding sequence is TGTGCCAGCAGTGAAGAGGCCCTGGGCAGCGGAGAGCAGTTCTTC. V gene TRBV6-1 combines with J gene TRBJ2-1, with TRBD2 as a possible D gene (5 bases). Germline CDR1 MNHNS, CDR2 SASEGT. The V gene lost 1 base and the J gene lost 10 bases, with 17 bases spanning the gap. CDR3 size: 15 residues.

This clone was counted between two and nine times. V is TRBV6-1 and J is TRBJ1-1; unclear D gene. The V end was cut by 6 bases, the J end by 5 bases, with 7 bases between. Germline assignment: CDR1 MNHNS and CDR2 SASEGT. The CDR3 sequence is 11 residues long. The CDR3 spells CASSRQTEAFF. The CDR3 DNA sequence: TGTGCCAGCAGCCGACAAACTGAAGCTTTCTTT.

Only a few counts were recorded for this clone. The CDR3 DNA is TGTGCCAGCAGCGAACAGGGGAGCACTGAAGCTTTCTTT. Protein: CASSEQGSTEAFF. The V call is TRBV9, the J call TRBJ1-1; 7 bases fit TRBD1. The CDR3 sequence is 13 residues long. CDR1 and CDR2 (germline): SGDLS, YYNGEE. Losses at the gene ends were 3 bases for V and 4 bases for J; bases not matched to a gene: 3.

This sequence joins TRBV7-2 and TRBJ1-5; a weak D match, TRBD1 (6 bases). The CDR3 runs 13 residues. The germline gives CDR1 SGHTA, CDR2 FQGNSA. Trimming removed 5 bases at V and 4 bases at J, with 9 bases between. Written as DNA, the CDR3 is TGTGCCAGCAGCCCCGACAGGAATCAGCCCCAGCATTTT. It is translated as CASSPDRNQPQHF.

This clone was seen more than once but under ten times. The chain uses TRBV4-1 and TRBJ2-7; the D gene is possibly TRBD1 (5 bases). From germline, CDR1 is MGHRA and CDR2 YSYEKL. The CDR3 extends over 15 amino acids. Trimming shortened V by 2 bases and J by 1 base, and 12 bases separated the two germline ends. For the CDR3, the DNA is TGCGCCAGCAGCCAACCCGACAGCAAGTCCTACGAGCAGTACTTC. This gives the protein CASSQPDSKSYEQYF.

The chain carries TRBV5-1 and TRBJ1-6; 9 bases match TRBD1. The CDR3 sequence is 17 residues long. The germline V gene has CDR1 SGHRS and CDR2 YFSETQ. Trimming took 3 bases from V and 8 from J; bases not matched to a gene: 12. This chain's CDR3 is CASSSGYYRGQDSPLHF. CDR3 nucleotides: TGCGCCAGCAGCTCAGGCTACTACAGGGGGCAGGATTCACCCCTCCACTTT.

This clone appeared a few times. The chain is built from TRBV5-1 and TRBJ1-1; weak D call: TRBD1 (5 bases). The CDR3 is 14 amino acids. In germline, CDR1 is SGHRS, CDR2 YFSETQ. Trimming left V 5 bases short and J 4 bases short, with 15 bases between. This CDR3 reads CASRNNPGGTEAFF. The CDR3 DNA follows: TGCGCCAGCAGGAATAATCCCGGGGGCACTGAAGCTTTCTTT.

This clone has just a few counts. This rearrangement joins TRBV25-1 to TRBJ2-5; a possible D gene is TRBD1 (6 bases). Germline CDR1 is MGHDK and CDR2 is SYGVNS. The CDR3 is 14 residues long. V was cut by 1 base and J by 5 bases, with 11 bases left in between. This CDR3 is CASSEFRGRETQYF. For the CDR3, the DNA is TGTGCCAGCAGTGAATTCAGGGGAAGGGAGACCCAGTACTTC.

This clone has only a few counts. J is TRBJ2-3 and V is TRBV27; perhaps TRBD1 as D (6 bases). V gave up 5 bases and J gave up 1 base, with 10 bases separating them. Germline CDR1 MNHEY, CDR2 SMNVEV (reference sequence). The CDR3 is made up of 14 amino acids. CDR3 in amino acids: CASSGEGGTDTQYF. In DNA, the CDR3 is TGTGCCAGCAGTGGTGAGGGGGGCACAGATACGCAGTATTTT.

This chain connects TRBV4-2 to TRBJ2-7, with a weak D call TRBD2 (7 bases). Germline lookup yields CDR1 LGHNA and CDR2 YNFKEQ. The V and J ends lost 4 bases and 6 bases respectively, with 22 bases between them. The CDR3 is 16 residues long. The CDR3 DNA follows: TGTGCCAGCAGCCCTATCACCGGTCCAGGGGAGGGCGAGCAGTACTTC. Its translation is CASSPITGPGEGEQYF.

The V and J genes are TRBV30 and TRBJ2-7; 9 bases map to TRBD1. Germline trimming cut 0 bases from V and 4 bases from J; bases unmatched to any gene: 4. The CDR3 sequence is 14 residues long. Germline V CDR1 and CDR2: GTSNPN, SVGIG (reference sequence). CDR3 bases: TGTGCCTGGAGTGTACAGGGGGCATATTACGAGCAGTACTTC. Protein product: CAWSVQGAYYEQYF. Full variable domain (rest looked up from reference TRBV30 and TRBJ2-7): SQTIHQWPATLVQPVGSPLSLECTVEGTSNPNLYWYRQAAGRGLQLLFYSVGIGQISSEVPQNLSASRPQDRQFILSSKKLLLSDSGFYLCAWSVQGAYYEQYFGPGTRLTVT.

This clone was counted only a few times. The genes are TRBV5-6 and TRBJ2-5, with D maybe TRBD2 (6 bases). The CDR3 runs to 15 residues. V lost 3 bases and J 1 base, leaving 13 bases between the germline ends. Germline V gene data show CDR1 as SGHDT and CDR2 as YYEEEE. This CDR3 is CASSYGGRSQETQYF. The CDR3 DNA sequence: TGTGCCAGCAGCTATGGGGGGAGGTCCCAAGAGACCCAGTACTTC.

This clone was seen a handful of times. The V call is TRBV19, the J call TRBJ2-3, with 12 positions matching TRBD2. Trimming removed 8 bases from V and 0 bases from J; junction bases left unmatched: 6. From germline, CDR1 is LNHDA and CDR2 SQIVND (reference sequence). The CDR3 sequence is 16 residues long. In DNA form, the CDR3 reads TGTGCCAGTTCTCGACTAGCGGGAGCCAGCACAGATACGCAGTATTTT. It translates to CASSRLAGASTDTQYF.

This clone was detected a few times. The rearrangement links TRBV25-1 to TRBJ2-1, with TRBD2 matching 11 bases. Unmatched junction bases numbered 13, after V lost 0 bases and J lost 15 bases. CDR1 is MGHDK, CDR2 SYGVNS, per germline. CDR3 length: 16 amino acids. The CDR3 protein is CASSEYEAGTSGSRFF. The CDR3 DNA reads TGTGCCAGCAGTGAATACGAAGCTGGGACTAGCGGTTCACGGTTCTTC.

This clone was found a few times. The chain joins TRBV5-1 to TRBJ2-2, with D possibly being TRBD2 (5 bases). Germline assignment: CDR1 SGHRS and CDR2 YFSETQ. The CDR3 is made up of 14 amino acids. V lost 8 bases and J lost 6, with 17 bases in between. The CDR3, as DNA: TGCGCCAGTAGGTCCGGGGATATTGCCGGGGAGCTGTTTTTT. This translates into CASRSGDIAGELFF.

The chain carries TRBV2 and TRBJ2-7; the D gene is possibly TRBD2 (6 bases). This CDR3 spans 12 amino acids. V was cut by 11 bases and J by 6 bases, with 17 bases left in between. The germline V gene encodes CDR1 SNHLY and CDR2 FYNNEI. CDR3 loop: CAGGSGRIEQYF. The CDR3 DNA follows: TGTGCCGGGGGGAGCGGCAGGATCGAGCAGTACTTC.

This clone was seen only a few times. The gene calls are TRBV6-5 and TRBJ2-7, with 8 bases lining up with TRBD2. V lost 5 bases to trimming and J lost 3 bases; unmatched junction nucleotides: 3. In germline, CDR1 is MNHEY, CDR2 SVGAGI. The CDR3 contains 13 residues. The CDR3 region is CASSRLAFYEQYF. DNA for the CDR3: TGTGCCAGCAGTAGACTAGCGTTCTACGAGCAGTACTTC.

This clone was recorded a few times. The gene calls are TRBV5-4 and TRBJ2-1, with D maybe TRBD1 (6 bases). V was pared by 1 base and J by 9 bases, with 23 bases between. This CDR3 is 17 amino acids long. Germline V gene data show CDR1 as SGHNT and CDR2 as YYREEE (reference sequence). CDR3 sequence: CASSLYPGASMRSEQFF. For the CDR3, the DNA is TGTGCCAGCAGCTTGTACCCAGGGGCTTCCATGAGGAGTGAGCAGTTCTTC. Variable domain in full (rest from reference TRBV5-4 and TRBJ2-1): ETGVTQSPTHLIKTRGQQVTLRCSSQSGHNTVSWYQQALGQGPQFIFQYYREEENGRGNFPPRFSGLQFPNYSSELNVNALELDDSALYLCASSLYPGASMRSEQFFGPGTRLTVL.

V usage is TRBV7-9 and J usage is TRBJ2-1, with a tentative D call TRBD1 (7 bases). The CDR3 sequence is 18 residues long. Trimming stripped 4 bases from V and 2 bases from J, with 21 bases between. Germline CDR1 is SEHNR and CDR2 is FQNEAQ (reference sequence). CDR3 loop: CASSWDSTWGEPYNEQFF. The CDR3 region has the DNA TGTGCCAGCAGCTGGGACAGCACCTGGGGGGAGCCCTACAATGAGCAGTTCTTC.

This clone was seen a handful of times. This sequence joins TRBV6-6 and TRBJ1-1; 8 bases map to TRBD1. CDR1 and CDR2 (germline): MNHNY, SVGAGI (reference sequence). The CDR3 sequence is 12 residues long. Trimming took 6 bases from V and 9 from J; bases not matched to a gene: 6. CDR3 region: CASRDRGEKAFF. In nucleotides, the CDR3 is TGTGCCAGCAGAGACAGGGGCGAAAAAGCTTTCTTT.

Written as DNA, the CDR3 is TGTGCCAGCAGCCAAGGAGATCAGCCCCAGCATTTT. This sequence encodes CASSQGDQPQHF. This chain links TRBV4-2 with TRBJ1-5; D remains ambiguous. Per the germline V gene, CDR1 is LGHNA and CDR2 is YNFKEQ. The CDR3 covers 12 residues. V was shortened by 1 base and J by 5 bases, with 3 bases between the two germline ends.